Listed here are 5 T cell receptor beta chains from one sample, sequenced in a study of PD-1 blockade in classical Hodgkin lymphoma. Data came from immunoSEQ multiplex PCR; TCRdb stores just in-frame clones and leaves some out. Counted here are some 100,000 clones, over 85% occurring once; the ten biggest clones make up 2.5% to 3%. Relapses following autologous stem cell transplantation were seen in all patients, with brentuximab vedotin exposure varying. This material consisted of peripheral blood mononuclear cells (PBMCs), taken at baseline. The receptors were sampled from a human donor with classical Hodgkin lymphoma.

The rearrangement joins TRBV5-4 to TRBJ2-1; 7 bases are a match to TRBD1. In germline, CDR1 is SGHNT, CDR2 YYREEE (reference sequence). CDR3 length equals 16 residues. Trimming took 5 bases from V and 8 from J; bases not matched to a gene: 16. CDR3 protein: CASRSVTGMGTDEQFF. CDR3 in DNA: TGTGCCAGCAGATCTGTGACAGGGATGGGGACAGATGAGCAGTTCTTC.

The chain combines TRBV6-6 with TRBJ1-1, with TRBD1 identical over 7 bases. V was clipped by 4 bases and J by 0 bases; unmatched bases: 2. The CDR3 totals 14 residues. CDR1 is MNHNY and CDR2 is SVGAGI in the germline V gene (reference sequence). Here the CDR3 reads CASSSRGLNTEAFF. The CDR3 DNA follows: TGTGCCAGCAGTTCAAGGGGGCTGAACACTGAAGCTTTCTTT.

The chain uses TRBV7-9 and TRBJ1-2; D call uncertain. Germline V lookup: CDR1 SEHNR, CDR2 FQNEAQ (reference sequence). With 5 bases removed from V and 4 bases from J, the gap between germline ends came to 17 bases. The CDR3 has 15 amino acids. The CDR3 DNA reads as TGTGCCAGCAGCCAGCGGGCGGACGTACTCTATGGCTACACCTTC. This translates into CASSQRADVLYGYTF.

The DNA of the CDR3 is TGTGCCAGTAGTCCGGTTAGGACTGGGGCCAACGTCCTGACTTTC. Amino acids: CASSPVRTGANVLTF. This sequence joins TRBV19 and TRBJ2-6; D not certain. Trimming took off 5 bases at V and 2 bases at J, with 10 bases between the two ends. Germline CDR1 LNHDA, CDR2 SQIVND (reference sequence). This CDR3 has 15 residues.

The gene calls are TRBV30 and TRBJ1-5, with 7 bases identical to TRBD1. The J segment lost 4 bases and the V segment lost 2 bases, leaving 8 bases of the junction unmatched. The CDR3 loop spans 15 amino acids. Germline V gene data show CDR1 as GTSNPN and CDR2 as SVGIG (reference sequence). Here the CDR3 reads CAWSRGLRGNQPQHF. DNA of the CDR3: TGTGCCTGGAGTAGGGGGCTCCGCGGTAATCAGCCCCAGCATTTT.